These T cell receptor beta chains were read from a single sample in a study of OX40 agonist ivuxolimab in advanced cancers. Sequencing was performed with immunoSEQ multiplex PCR; in TCRdb, only in-frame clones are kept and a portion is missing. The sample yields 30,000 to 40,000 clones, about 92% seen once. The starting material was CD4+ or CD8+ T cells sorted from blood, obtained in a trial of the OX40 agonist ivuxolimab. The receptors here all came from an adult with an advanced solid tumor such as melanoma, head and neck, liver or kidney cancer. Both conserved end residues are part of each CDR3. The D gene is left open where the match is weak.

>TRBJ1-4|TRBV19|NA|13
CASSRAPGEKLFF
>TRBJ1-2|TRBV13|TRBD1|12
CASSFGTDGYTF
>TRBJ1-5|TRBV6-1|NA|12
CASSPINQPQHF
>TRBJ1-1|TRBV5-5|NA|12
CASSLVSTEAFF
>TRBJ2-7|TRBV6-6|NA|13
CASSYSSTGEQYF
>TRBJ2-7|TRBV9|TRBD1|14
CASSVGQGANEQYF
>TRBJ2-7|TRBV29-1|TRBD2|11
CSVPGGDEQYF
>TRBJ2-5|TRBV27|NA|15
CASSPSDTMKETQYF
>TRBJ2-3|TRBV19|NA|13
CASSIVLADTQYF
>TRBJ2-1|TRBV6-5|NA|13
CASSWTAYNEQFF
>TRBJ2-5|TRBV28|NA|13
CALGAWDQETQYF
>TRBJ1-1|TRBV6-5|NA|14
CATRETGMNTEAFF
>TRBJ1-5|TRBV19|TRBD1|14
CAGKRTGDNQPQHF
>TRBJ2-1|TRBV7-9|TRBD1|14
CASSLDRGRNEQFF
>TRBJ1-3|TRBV5-4|NA|16
CASSLNGGWAGNTIYF
>TRBJ2-1|TRBV6-6|NA|11
CASSYLREQFF
>TRBJ2-1|TRBV27|NA|11
CASRNWGEQFF
>TRBJ2-3|TRBV7-8|NA|13
CASSLGVADTQYF
>TRBJ2-2|TRBV6-5|NA|13
CASGISVSGELFF
>TRBJ2-7|TRBV25-1|NA|12
CASSLSAYEQYF
>TRBJ2-4|TRBV5-4|NA|14
CASSHATERYIQYF
>TRBJ2-2|TRBV27|TRBD2|15
CASSLAGGNTGELFF
>TRBJ2-1|TRBV19|NA|13
CASSTTGWVEQFF
>TRBJ2-3|TRBV7-9|NA|13
CASSRGDTDTQYF
>TRBJ2-3|TRBV9|TRBD2|18
CASSVAGLAGVGTDTQYF
>TRBJ2-4|TRBV11-2|TRBD2|18
CARAGRGGRDGAKNIQDF
>TRBJ2-7|TRBV19|NA|15
CASSTGGRSTYEQYF
>TRBJ2-1|TRBV7-8|TRBD2|16
CASSLRGGTSDNEQFF
>TRBJ2-1|TRBV19|NA|15
CASSIIVGLANEQFF
>TRBJ2-7|TRBV5-6|NA|13
CASSPPGHEEQYF
>TRBJ1-4|TRBV27|NA|16
CASSLRTGTLSEKLFF
>TRBJ2-1|TRBV10-3|TRBD2|16
CAISGGIQRDYNEQFF
>TRBJ2-5|TRBV29-1|NA|15
CSVEDQGTVGGTQYF
>TRBJ2-2|TRBV19|NA|14
CASTIAANTGELFF
>TRBJ1-2|TRBV11-2|TRBD1|16
CASSLVGTGLDYGYTF
>TRBJ2-7|TRBV7-9|NA|13
CASSPIGTYEQYF
>TRBJ2-1|TRBV28|NA|12
CASSPSAEEQFF
>TRBJ2-1|TRBV2|NA|15
CASSEGLGSYNEQFF
>TRBJ2-7|TRBV5-1|TRBD2|14
CASRGSGLAYEQYF
>TRBJ2-7|TRBV19|NA|14
CASSPRDGGYEQYF
>TRBJ1-2|TRBV4-1|NA|15
CASSQGSGEMYGYTF
>TRBJ2-1|TRBV28|NA|12
CASSLFHNEQFF
>TRBJ2-3|TRBV6-5|TRBD1|15
CASSYTGGRPDTQYF
>TRBJ2-4|TRBV6-5|NA|14
CASSYSPDGNIQYF
>TRBJ2-5|TRBV4-1|NA|15
CASSQGAGAEETQYF
>TRBJ2-5|TRBV5-1|TRBD1|18
CASSTFSTGTGRQETQYF
>TRBJ2-3|TRBV12-5|TRBD2|15
CASGSAGGAGDTQYF
>TRBJ2-7|TRBV12-5|NA|18
CASGLNWGDSEPRYEQYF
>TRBJ1-5|TRBV19|NA|15
CASSIEGRGNQPQHF
>TRBJ1-2|TRBV2|NA|15
CASSEASGTIYGYTF
>TRBJ2-2|TRBV27|TRBD2|16
CASSHGLAGGIGELFF
>TRBJ1-1|TRBV5-1|TRBD1|15
CASSLGTGLLTEAFF
>TRBJ2-7|TRBV7-8|TRBD2|15
CASSLSARESNEQYF